A single sample gave rise to the 27 T cell receptor beta chains below, sequenced in a study of T cell repertoires in cytomegalovirus infection. A single record per CDR3 protein comes from TCRdb applying MiXCR to the reads. This table holds roughly 190,000 distinct CDR3 sequences, less than 9.5% found once. Sample: PBMCs. Every receptor here comes from a human donor in good health (CMV status not recorded). Some clones in this sample may be carry-over from other donors' samples.

This clonotype was seen ten or more times. The rearrangement uses TRBV6-2 or TRBV6-3 and TRBJ2-1; D gene ambiguous. The CDR3 length is 15 residues. Germline-derived CDR1 and CDR2 are MNHEY and SVGEGT. Trimming cost V 2 bases and J 2 bases, with 10 bases left between them. CDR3 coding DNA: TGTGCCAGCAGTTACGGGATAGCCACCTACAATGAGCAGTTCTTC. Amino acid sequence: CASSYGIATYNEQFF.

In its sample, this clonotype was seen many times. This rearrangement joins TRBV4-1 to TRBJ1-2; 10 bases match TRBD1. The V gene's germline CDR1 is MGHRA and CDR2 YSYEKL. The CDR3 consists of 18 residues. Unmatched junction bases numbered 16, after V lost 3 bases and J lost 6 bases. CDR3 nucleotides: TGCGCCAGCAGCCACGTCCCGGGACAGGGGTCGGGTCTCGATGGCTACACCTTC. Encoded protein: CASSHVPGQGSGLDGYTF.

A few counts support this clonotype. The genes are TRBV28 and TRBJ1-5, with 8 bases lining up with TRBD1. J gave up 4 bases and V 6 bases, and 8 bases lay outside the gene matches. The germline CDR1 and CDR2 sequences are MDHEN and SYDVKM. There are 15 residues in the CDR3. The CDR3 region is CASSILGQVNQPQHF. The CDR3 DNA reads as TGTGCCAGCAGCATACTGGGACAGGTGAATCAGCCCCAGCATTTT.

This clonotype showed up just a few times. The chain combines TRBV27 with TRBJ1-1; D gene unclear. The V end was cut by 6 bases, the J end by 4 bases, with 18 bases between. Germline V gene lookup returns CDR1 MNHEY and CDR2 SMNVEV (reference sequence). The CDR3 covers 15 residues. The CDR3 region has the DNA TGTGCCAGCAGCCCGCTACCGAGGCGAGGCACTGAAGCTTTCTTT. Its protein is CASSPLPRRGTEAFF.

The chain employs TRBV7-3 and TRBJ1-6; TRBD1 matches at 7 bases. The V gene's germline CDR1 is SGHTA and CDR2 FQGTGA. After removal of 4 bases from V and 7 bases from J, the junction contained 4 bases not matched to a gene. The CDR3 runs 14 residues. CDR3 bases: TGTGCCAGCAGCTACCGGGACAGAAATTCACCCCTCCACTTT. It translates to CASSYRDRNSPLHF.

This clonotype was observed at least ten times. The chain recombines TRBV7-2 with TRBJ1-5; a possible D gene is TRBD1 (5 bases). The CDR3 totals 15 residues. Germline V gene data show CDR1 as SGHTA and CDR2 as FQGNSA. V gave up 5 bases and J gave up 4 bases, with 15 bases separating them. The CDR3 loop is CASSGSLGGNQPQHF. CDR3 DNA sequence: TGTGCCAGCAGCGGGAGTCTTGGGGGAAATCAGCCCCAGCATTTT. The full variable domain, with the rest looked up from reference TRBV7-2 and TRBJ1-5, is GAGVSQSPSNKVTEKGKDVELRCDPISGHTALYWYRQSLGQGLEFLIYFQGNSAPDKSGLPSDRFSAERTGGSVSTLTIQRTQQEDSAVYLCASSGSLGGNQPQHFGDGTRLSIL.

At least ten counts were recorded for this clonotype. V and J are TRBV20-1 and TRBJ2-7; a weak D match, TRBD2 (7 bases). The V end was cut by 6 bases, the J end by 5 bases, with 14 bases between. Germline CDR1 DFQATT, CDR2 SNEGSKA (reference sequence). CDR3 length equals 12 residues. In nucleotides, the CDR3 is TGCAGTGCGAGGGGGAGGGTCGACGAGCAGTACTTC. Protein product: CSARGRVDEQYF.

This clonotype was seen more than once but under ten times. This sequence joins TRBV29-1 and TRBJ1-1; 8 bases fit TRBD1. Germline CDR1 SQVTM, CDR2 ANQGSEA. Germline trimming cut 4 bases from V and 11 bases from J; bases unmatched to any gene: 6. The CDR3 contains 11 residues. This chain's CDR3 is CSVVSWDRAFF. Here the CDR3 DNA reads TGCAGCGTTGTGTCATGGGACAGGGCTTTCTTT.

This clonotype has ten or more counts. The chain is built from TRBV15 and TRBJ2-3, with TRBD2 matching 11 bases. V was pared by 0 bases and J by 4 bases, with 0 bases of the junction left unmatched. CDR3 length: 15 amino acids. Germline values: CDR1 LNHNV, CDR2 YYDKDF (reference sequence). The CDR3 DNA follows: TGTGCCACCAGCAGAGATAGCGGGGGGGCAGATACGCAGTATTTT. Its protein is CATSRDSGGADTQYF. Looking up the rest from reference TRBV15 and TRBJ2-3 gives the full variable domain: DAMVIQNPRYQVTQFGKPVTLSCSQTLNHNVMYWYQQKSSQAPKLLFHYYDKDFNNEADTPDNFQSRRPNTSFCFLDIRSPGLGDTAMYLCATSRDSGGADTQYFGPGTRLTVL.

This clonotype was observed a handful of times. The CDR3 DNA sequence: TGTGCCAGCAGCTTGGGCATGCCGGAAGATACGCAGTATTTT. Translated, it gives CASSLGMPEDTQYF. The chain joins TRBV5-6 to TRBJ2-3; D uncertain. The CDR3 is 14 residues long. Germline values: CDR1 SGHDT, CDR2 YYEEEE. V gave up 0 bases and J gave up 5 bases, with 10 bases separating them.

J is TRBJ1-1 and V is TRBV5-1; D not certain. This CDR3 has 15 residues. V was shortened by 0 bases and J by 1 base, with 10 bases between the two germline ends. Germline assignment: CDR1 SGHRS and CDR2 YFSETQ. CDR3 bases: TGCGCCAGCAGCTTGGAAGACGGACGGAACACTGAAGCTTTCTTT. As protein: CASSLEDGRNTEAFF.

The gene calls are TRBV4-3 and TRBJ2-7; the D is unclear. This CDR3 has 13 residues. The germline V gene encodes CDR1 LGHNA and CDR2 YSLEER. Trimming removed 8 bases at V and 4 bases at J, with 15 bases between. CDR3 region: CASGNPGGYEQYF. The CDR3 DNA reads TGCGCCAGCGGCAACCCCGGTGGGTACGAGCAGTACTTC.

In its sample, this clonotype was seen many times. V and J are TRBV7-2 and TRBJ1-4, with 10 bases matching TRBD1. Per germline, CDR1 SGHTA and CDR2 FQGNSA. The CDR3 runs to 14 residues. J was trimmed by 5 bases and V by 5 bases; bases with no gene match: 2. CDR3 nucleotide sequence: TGTGCCAGCAGCCGGACAGGGGGGAATGAAAAACTGTTTTTT. This translates into CASSRTGGNEKLFF.

This clonotype was detected many times. The chain couples TRBV6-5 to TRBJ1-2; 7 positions agree with TRBD1. The length of the CDR3 is 14 residues. Germline CDR1 MNHEY, CDR2 SVGAGI. Losses at the gene ends were 2 bases for V and 6 bases for J; bases not matched to a gene: 6. CDR3 in DNA: TGTGCCAGCAGTTACCAGGGGGGCTCAGATGGCTACACCTTC. As protein: CASSYQGGSDGYTF.

This clonotype was recorded a few times. In DNA form, the CDR3 reads TGTGCCAGCAGTTACTCGCGGGAAAGGGATGGCTACACCTTC. Its protein product is CASSYSRERDGYTF. The V gene is TRBV6-2 or TRBV6-3, the J gene TRBJ1-2; no reliable D call. CDR3 length equals 14 residues. Trimming removed 0 bases at V and 6 bases at J, with 11 bases between. Germline V lookup: CDR1 MNHEY, CDR2 SVGEGT.

The chain recombines TRBV6-1 with TRBJ2-7; D unclear. The V gene lost 7 bases and the J gene lost 2 bases, with 15 bases spanning the gap. The V gene's germline CDR1 is MNHNS and CDR2 SASEGT. The CDR3 runs to 14 residues. The CDR3 DNA is TGTGCCAGCACCGAGAACGGCATAGCCTACGAGCAGTACTTC. This encodes CASTENGIAYEQYF.

This clonotype showed up many times. The chain carries TRBV7-2 and TRBJ2-7; 7 nucleotides match TRBD1. Germline CDR1 SGHTA, CDR2 FQGNSA. V trimming: 5 bases; J trimming: 5 bases; junction bases outside the gene matches: 12. The CDR3 totals 15 residues. CDR3 DNA sequence: TGTGCCAGCAGCCGTACAGGGGTAAACCCCCACGAGCAGTACTTC. Its translation: CASSRTGVNPHEQYF. Combining the CDR3 with reference TRBV7-2 and TRBJ2-7 gives the whole variable domain GAGVSQSPSNKVTEKGKDVELRCDPISGHTALYWYRQSLGQGLEFLIYFQGNSAPDKSGLPSDRFSAERTGGSVSTLTIQRTQQEDSAVYLCASSRTGVNPHEQYFGPGTRLTVT.

The chain employs TRBV20-1 and TRBJ2-3, with 8 positions matching TRBD2. V dropped 5 bases and J dropped 1; count of bases not matched to a gene: 5. Germline values: CDR1 DFQATT, CDR2 SNEGSKA (reference sequence). The length of the CDR3 is 14 residues. Here the CDR3 DNA reads TGCAGTGCTGCAGGGACTAGTCGCACAGATACGCAGTATTTT. Its translation: CSAAGTSRTDTQYF.

The sample holds a few counts of this clonotype. The J gene is TRBJ2-2, the V gene TRBV12-3 or TRBV12-4; 7 positions agree with TRBD1. This CDR3 is 14 amino acids long. The V gene end was trimmed by 6 bases and the J gene end by 6 bases; junction bases not matched to a gene: 7. Here the CDR3 reads CASRIDRAAGELFF. CDR3 DNA sequence: TGTGCCAGCAGAATCGACAGGGCGGCCGGGGAGCTGTTTTTT.

This clonotype came up many times. The V and J genes are TRBV7-2 and TRBJ1-1; D uncertain. Germline V gives CDR1 SGHTA, CDR2 FQGNSA. Trimming took off 6 bases at V and 11 bases at J, with 16 bases between the two ends. The CDR3 is 12 residues long. The DNA of the CDR3 is TGTGCCAGCAGTTCTAGTCGCTTGGAGGCTTTCTTT. The encoded protein is CASSSSRLEAFF.

There are many counts of this clonotype. The rearrangement joins TRBV7-2 to TRBJ2-2; no firm D call. V shed 1 base and J shed 0 bases, with 9 bases lying between them. Germline V gene sequence: CDR1 SGHTA, CDR2 FQGNSA. The length of the CDR3 is 16 residues. Here the CDR3 reads CASSLGSGANTGELFF. The CDR3 nucleotides are TGTGCCAGCAGCTTAGGATCTGGAGCGAACACCGGGGAGCTGTTTTTT.

This clonotype has ten or more counts. This chain uses TRBV7-2 with TRBJ1-5; D is possibly TRBD1 (5 bases). This CDR3 has 18 residues. From germline, CDR1 is SGHTA and CDR2 FQGNSA. With 0 bases removed from V and 1 base from J, the gap between germline ends came to 16 bases. The CDR3 DNA sequence: TGTGCCAGCAGCTTAGCGTCCCCGTCGGACACAAGCAATCAGCCCCAGCATTTT. This translates into CASSLASPSDTSNQPQHF.

This clonotype was counted many times. The V and J genes are TRBV6-1 and TRBJ2-1; D is uncertain. The germline gives CDR1 MNHNS, CDR2 SASEGT. The V gene lost 2 bases and the J gene lost 7 bases, with 21 bases spanning the gap. The CDR3 is 17 amino acids. The CDR3 DNA reads as TGTGCCAGCAGTGAAAACCGAGGTGGGGTAGAAAGGAATGAGCAGTTCTTC. It yields the protein CASSENRGGVERNEQFF.

At least ten counts were recorded for this clonotype. V and J are TRBV2 and TRBJ1-1, with TRBD1 matching 10 bases. CDR3 length: 14 residues. V was pared by 6 bases and J by 4 bases, with 5 bases of the junction left unmatched. The germline gives CDR1 SNHLY, CDR2 FYNNEI. The CDR3 DNA follows: TGTGCCAGCAGCGTAGGACAGGGGGTCACTGAAGCTTTCTTT. Amino acid sequence: CASSVGQGVTEAFF.

The V and J genes are TRBV19 and TRBJ2-7; D possibly uses TRBD1 or TRBD2 (5 bases each). The germline V gene has CDR1 LNHDA and CDR2 SQIVND (reference sequence). CDR3 length equals 13 residues. Trimming removed 4 bases from V and 3 bases from J, with 10 bases in between. The CDR3 DNA reads as TGTGCCAGTAGTAAACCTGGGGGCTACGAGCAGTACTTC. This translates into CASSKPGGYEQYF.

This clonotype was counted a few times. J is TRBJ2-1 and V is TRBV12-3 or TRBV12-4; possibly TRBD1 or TRBD2 for D (5 bases each). This CDR3 has 13 residues. V lost 8 bases and J 3 bases, leaving 11 bases between the germline ends. The CDR3 is CASGTVLYNEQFF. Here the CDR3 DNA reads TGTGCCAGCGGGACGGTACTCTACAATGAGCAGTTCTTC.

This clonotype appeared many times. The rearrangement links TRBV11-2 to TRBJ2-5; D not certain. Trimming took off 6 bases at V and 2 bases at J, with 10 bases between the two ends. The CDR3 spans 13 residues. Germline-derived CDR1 and CDR2 are SGHAT and FQNNGV. The CDR3 loop reads CASRYDSQETQYF. The DNA of the CDR3 is TGTGCCAGCAGATACGACTCACAAGAGACCCAGTACTTC.